A selection of T cell receptor beta chains follows, all from one sample in a study of T cells in Graves' hyperthyroidism and ophthalmopathy. TCRdb re-derived calls from the multiplex PCR reads in MiXCR, one entry per CDR3 protein. The sample shows hundreds of thousands of distinct CDR3 sequences, around 15% of them seen only once. What was sequenced was blood. The receptor source for this set is a woman aged 25 to 39 with Graves' hyperthyroidism. Each CDR3 is given with its conserved first and last residue. The order of the fields is CDR3 length, V gene, J gene, CDR3 protein.

cdr3_length: 18
v_call: TRBV29-1
j_call: TRBJ2-2
cdr3_aa: CSVHYRDRGTSNTGELFF

cdr3_length: 14
v_call: TRBV3-1
j_call: TRBJ1-2
cdr3_aa: CASSLRTANYGYTF

cdr3_length: 13
v_call: TRBV10-3
j_call: TRBJ2-3
cdr3_aa: CATTVKNTDTQYF

cdr3_length: 16
v_call: TRBV7-2
j_call: TRBJ2-1
cdr3_aa: CASSQDAGLGDNEQFF

cdr3_length: 17
v_call: TRBV9
j_call: TRBJ2-3
cdr3_aa: CASSVSGRPTSTDTQYF

cdr3_length: 15
v_call: TRBV6-2/TRBV6-3
j_call: TRBJ1-1
cdr3_aa: CASSRPTRGWTEAFF

cdr3_length: 14
v_call: TRBV5-1
j_call: TRBJ1-4
cdr3_aa: CASKGSVGDEKLFF

cdr3_length: 13
v_call: TRBV20-1
j_call: TRBJ2-1
cdr3_aa: CSARVGSYNEQFF

cdr3_length: 16
v_call: TRBV11-3
j_call: TRBJ2-1
cdr3_aa: CASSYGGIPNYNEQFF

cdr3_length: 15
v_call: TRBV18
j_call: TRBJ2-4
cdr3_aa: CASSPPSRAGGIQYF

cdr3_length: 14
v_call: TRBV7-9
j_call: TRBJ1-1
cdr3_aa: CASSHQEVNTEAFF

cdr3_length: 14
v_call: TRBV28
j_call: TRBJ1-2
cdr3_aa: CASSRTDGSYGYTF

cdr3_length: 14
v_call: TRBV18
j_call: TRBJ1-1
cdr3_aa: CASSPPKPSTEAFF

cdr3_length: 14
v_call: TRBV6-6
j_call: TRBJ1-5
cdr3_aa: CASSYTTESQPQHF

cdr3_length: 14
v_call: TRBV19
j_call: TRBJ1-5
cdr3_aa: CASTPEPINQPQHF

cdr3_length: 16
v_call: TRBV29-1
j_call: TRBJ1-2
cdr3_aa: CSVELGGTGAFYGYTF

cdr3_length: 15
v_call: TRBV20-1
j_call: TRBJ1-6
cdr3_aa: CSARVGWGYNSPLHF

cdr3_length: 14
v_call: TRBV7-2
j_call: TRBJ2-1
cdr3_aa: CASRLGLAGVEQFF

cdr3_length: 11
v_call: TRBV7-2
j_call: TRBJ2-5
cdr3_aa: CASSFQGSQYF

cdr3_length: 17
v_call: TRBV28
j_call: TRBJ2-1
cdr3_aa: CASRTSLGTGVIYEQFF

cdr3_length: 16
v_call: TRBV20-1
j_call: TRBJ2-3
cdr3_aa: CSARDPAAGDGDTQYF

cdr3_length: 15
v_call: TRBV28
j_call: TRBJ2-4
cdr3_aa: CASESGLLAKNIQYF

cdr3_length: 13
v_call: TRBV15
j_call: TRBJ2-5
cdr3_aa: CATSRVAEETQYF

cdr3_length: 14
v_call: TRBV5-4
j_call: TRBJ1-5
cdr3_aa: CASSPDRGLQPQHF

cdr3_length: 17
v_call: TRBV3-1
j_call: TRBJ2-7
cdr3_aa: CASSQGRIGGRVHEQYF

cdr3_length: 18
v_call: TRBV20-1
j_call: TRBJ2-7
cdr3_aa: CSADTNPWRQGRGYEQYF

cdr3_length: 13
v_call: TRBV3-1
j_call: TRBJ2-1
cdr3_aa: CASSQDGGTEQFF

cdr3_length: 13
v_call: TRBV29-1
j_call: TRBJ2-7
cdr3_aa: CSVLGTGFSEQYF